Described below is a single TCR beta chain sequence and its context. The data stem from a study of blood T cell repertoires in COVID-19. Unmatched junction bases numbered 11, after V lost 5 bases and J lost 7 bases. This CDR3 comprises 14 residues. Germline V lookup: CDR1 LNHDA, CDR2 SQIVND (reference sequence). Sequenced by immunoSEQ multiplex PCR; TCRdb stores in-frame clones only, minus some. This table holds roughly 170,000 clones, roughly four fifths found once. The V and J genes are TRBV19 and TRBJ2-7, with TRBD2 identical over 7 bases. The sequence came from a human donor in a cohort sampled during active COVID-19. The sequencing sample was made of peripheral blood. The CDR3 DNA follows: TGTGCCAGTAGTTACGGACTAAACGGGAGGGAGCAGTACTTC. Protein product: CASSYGLNGREQYF.